These T cell receptor beta chains were read from a single sample in a study of shared clonotypes between healthy human individuals. The protocol was immunoSEQ multiplex PCR, while the TCRdb copy is restricted to in-frame clones and leaves out a portion. The sample has over 950,000 clones, 60% to 80% seen once. Sample: memory CD4+ T cells from PBMCs. These receptors originate from a man younger than 35 in good health. Some clones in this sample may be carry-over from other donors' samples. The CDR3 runs from the conserved cysteine through the conserved F or W. A D gene is named only where the DNA matches it firmly. The listing skips clone size in some rows; elsewhere it reads once, few, many or a size class.

abundance: -; v_gene: TRBV7-3; j_gene: TRBJ2-7; d_gene: TRBD1; CDR3nt: TGTGCCAGCAGCCCGTCGCAGGGGGCAGGGCAGTACTTC; CDR3aa: CASSPSQGAGQYF
abundance: once; v_gene: TRBV4-3; j_gene: TRBJ2-3; d_gene: TRBD2; CDR3nt: TGCGCCAGCAGCCTCTCGGGGGGGACCCCAGATACGCAGTATTTT; CDR3aa: CASSLSGGTPDTQYF
abundance: once; v_gene: TRBV28; j_gene: TRBJ2-6; d_gene: -; CDR3nt: TGTGCCAGCAGCTCCCAGGGGCGAGAGTCCAACGTCCTGACTTTC; CDR3aa: CASSSQGRESNVLTF
abundance: -; v_gene: TRBV6-6; j_gene: TRBJ2-2; d_gene: -; CDR3nt: TGTGCCAGCAGGTCACGGACACCGAACACCGGGGAGCTGTTTTTT; CDR3aa: CASRSRTPNTGELFF
abundance: once; v_gene: TRBV18; j_gene: TRBJ2-7; d_gene: -; CDR3nt: TGTGCCAGCTCACCACCCTTCGTCTACGAGCAGTACTTC; CDR3aa: CASSPPFVYEQYF
abundance: -; v_gene: TRBV10-3; j_gene: TRBJ2-3; d_gene: -; CDR3nt: TGTGCCATCAGGCCGGGACTCTCTAGCACAGATACGCAGTATTTT; CDR3aa: CAIRPGLSSTDTQYF
abundance: -; v_gene: TRBV7-9; j_gene: TRBJ1-1; d_gene: -; CDR3nt: TGTGCCAGCAAGACTGAAGCTTTCTTT; CDR3aa: CASKTEAFF
abundance: -; v_gene: TRBV4-1; j_gene: TRBJ1-2; d_gene: -; CDR3nt: TGCGCCAGCAGCCAAGATTGGGGCAGTGGCTACACCTTC; CDR3aa: CASSQDWGSGYTF
abundance: once; v_gene: TRBV6-1; j_gene: TRBJ2-7; d_gene: -; CDR3nt: TGTGCCAGCAGTGAGTCCTTGGGCGGCTACTACGAGCAGTACTTC; CDR3aa: CASSESLGGYYEQYF
abundance: -; v_gene: TRBV29-1; j_gene: TRBJ2-1; d_gene: -; CDR3nt: TGCAGCGCTGGACTTTTCAATGAGCAGTTCTTC; CDR3aa: CSAGLFNEQFF
abundance: -; v_gene: TRBV10-2; j_gene: TRBJ1-1; d_gene: -; CDR3nt: TGCGCCAGAAAAGAGGAATGCAAAGGACAGACATACAACACTGAAGCTTTCTTT; CDR3aa: CARKEECKGQTYNTEAFF
abundance: -; v_gene: TRBV5-1; j_gene: TRBJ1-2; d_gene: -; CDR3nt: TGCGCCAGCAGCTTGGGAGGTACGGCGAACTATGGCTACACCTTC; CDR3aa: CASSLGGTANYGYTF
abundance: -; v_gene: TRBV6-5; j_gene: TRBJ1-1; d_gene: TRBD1; CDR3nt: TGTGCCAGCAGGGGACAGTTTGAAGCTTTCTTT; CDR3aa: CASRGQFEAFF
abundance: -; v_gene: TRBV29-1; j_gene: TRBJ2-1; d_gene: -; CDR3nt: TGCAGCGTTGAAACAGGCACAAGCTCCTACAATGAGCAGTTCTTC; CDR3aa: CSVETGTSSYNEQFF
abundance: -; v_gene: TRBV5-5; j_gene: TRBJ1-1; d_gene: -; CDR3nt: TGTGCCAGCAGCTTGGCGGGGGGAGACACTGAAGCTTTCTTT; CDR3aa: CASSLAGGDTEAFF